Here is one T cell receptor (beta chain) with its context. What it binds is not known. V lost 4 bases to trimming and J lost 5 bases; unmatched junction nucleotides: 5. This CDR3 comprises 13 residues. Germline CDR1 is SGHRS and CDR2 is YFSETQ. This entry is derived from a study of vaccination effects on CD4 cells after COVID-19. Study information: Vaccination of participants consisted of two doses of either the BNT162b2 or mRNA-1273 vaccine. The study's findings and limits: Of the vaccine-induced clones from healthy vaccinees, merely 1 of 255 recognized common cold coronaviruses as well.

TCRdb's copy holds only in-frame clones and misses some; the assay was immunoSEQ multiplex PCR. This sample has 55,000 to 65,000 clones, with roughly four fifths found just once. Antigen-specific CD4+ T cells expanded by the ViraFEST assay with viral peptide pools were then sequenced. It was after roughly ten days of culture that CD4+ T cells were isolated. All vaccine recipients tested negative for nucleocapsid antibodies and had never contracted SARS-CoV-2 infection. It was with around 10 IU/ml IL-2 and about 10 ug/ml peptides that two million PBMC per well were cultured. Sequenced material: CD4+ T cells from PBMCs cultured with HCoV-229E spike peptides, taken before COVID-19 vaccination. The receptor comes from a human donor who received a COVID-19 vaccine. The rearrangement uses TRBV5-1 and TRBJ2-5, with 7 bases identical to TRBD2. CDR3 DNA: TGCGCCAGCAGCCCGGGGGGATGGGAGACCCAGTACTTC. Its translation is CASSPGGWETQYF.